This passage covers 13 T cell receptor beta chains from one sample sequenced in a study of cytomegalovirus exposure and HLA in healthy donors. PCR involved 60 Vbeta and 13 Jbeta primers. Data came from immunoSEQ multiplex PCR; TCRdb stores just in-frame clones and leaves some out. The sample carries under 200,000 clones, 79% recorded once. Source material: PBMCs. These receptors were collected from a woman aged 45-59 years in good health and CMV-seronegative.

V and J are TRBV11-2 and TRBJ2-1; the D is unclear. The CDR3 runs to 14 residues. The V end lost 5 bases, the J end lost 8 bases, and 16 bases lay between the germline ends. The germline gives CDR1 SGHAT, CDR2 FQNNGV. Here the CDR3 reads CASSIRPYFDEQFF. The CDR3 DNA reads as TGTGCCAGCAGCATACGCCCCTATTTCGATGAGCAGTTCTTC.

This chain connects TRBV27 to TRBJ2-5; D may be TRBD2 (5 bases). There are 12 residues in the CDR3. The germline CDR1 and CDR2 sequences are MNHEY and SMNVEV (reference sequence). Between the trimmed V and J ends, which lost 8 bases and 5 bases, there was a span of 12 bases. The CDR3 region is CASSAVGETQYF. CDR3 nucleotides: TGTGCCAGCTCAGCGGTAGGTGAGACCCAGTACTTC.

This chain uses TRBV30 with TRBJ1-2, with 7 bases aligning to TRBD1. CDR1 and CDR2 (germline): GTSNPN, SVGIG (reference sequence). Trimming at V came to 4 bases and at J to 8 bases, leaving 4 bases not matched to a gene. This CDR3 spans 11 amino acids. The CDR3 reads CAWKTGIGYTF. CDR3 bases: TGTGCCTGGAAGACAGGGATAGGCTACACCTTC.

V usage is TRBV18 and J usage is TRBJ2-7, with 8 bases aligning to TRBD1. Germline trimming cut 4 bases from V and 2 bases from J; bases unmatched to any gene: 7. Germline assignment: CDR1 KGHSH and CDR2 LQKENI. This CDR3 spans 15 amino acids. The CDR3 nucleotides read TGTGCCAGCTCACGCTCCGGGGACAGGACCTACGAGCAGTACTTC. This translates into CASSRSGDRTYEQYF.

This clone was picked up one time. The chain is built from TRBV18 and TRBJ2-1; 9 nucleotides match TRBD2. V dropped 5 bases and J dropped 3; count of bases not matched to a gene: 8. The CDR3 is 16 residues long. From germline, CDR1 is KGHSH and CDR2 LQKENI. The CDR3 region is CASSTAGGANYNEQFF. The CDR3 DNA is TGTGCCAGCTCAACGGCGGGGGGGGCCAACTACAATGAGCAGTTCTTC.

This clone has a handful of counts. The genes are TRBV29-1 and TRBJ1-1; the D gene is possibly TRBD1 (5 bases). V was shortened by 1 base and J by 0 bases, with 6 bases between the two germline ends. The CDR3 runs to 13 residues. Germline V gene lookup returns CDR1 SQVTM and CDR2 ANQGSEA. CDR3 in amino acids: CSVEGGMNTEAFF. CDR3 bases: TGCAGCGTTGAAGGGGGCATGAACACTGAAGCTTTCTTT.

The genes are TRBV19 and TRBJ1-2; D perhaps matches TRBD1 (6 bases). The CDR3 has 15 amino acids. Trimming shortened V by 0 bases and J by 4 bases, and 12 bases separated the two germline ends. Germline-derived CDR1 and CDR2 are LNHDA and SQIVND (reference sequence). The CDR3 sequence is CASSIDPATGYGYTF. In DNA, the CDR3 is TGTGCCAGTAGTATAGATCCCGCGACAGGCTATGGCTACACCTTC.

This clone was seen only a few times. The V call is TRBV4-2, the J call TRBJ2-7, with 9 bases aligning to TRBD1. There are 15 residues in the CDR3. CDR1 is LGHNA and CDR2 is YNFKEQ in the germline V gene. The V gene end was trimmed by 0 bases and the J gene end by 6 bases; junction bases not matched to a gene: 6. CDR3 protein: CASSQDHRTGAEQYF. CDR3 in DNA: TGTGCCAGCAGCCAAGATCATAGGACAGGGGCCGAGCAGTACTTC.

V is TRBV29-1 and J is TRBJ2-4; TRBD2 agrees at 7 bases. CDR3 length: 11 amino acids. CDR1 is SQVTM, CDR2 ANQGSEA, per germline. CDR3 in amino acids: CGGGDKNIQYF. Here the CDR3 DNA reads TGCGGCGGGGGAGACAAAAACATTCAGTACTTC.

The chain uses TRBV9 and TRBJ2-1, with D possibly TRBD2 on 5 matching bases. The V gene's germline CDR1 is SGDLS and CDR2 YYNGEE. V lost 0 bases, J lost 8 bases, and 15 bases lay in between. This CDR3 comprises 15 residues. The CDR3 loop reads CASSVALAPVYEQFF. CDR3 nucleotide sequence: TGTGCCAGCAGCGTAGCGCTAGCCCCTGTGTATGAGCAGTTCTTC.

The V gene is TRBV4-3, the J gene TRBJ1-3; D is perhaps TRBD1 (6 bases). Germline loops: CDR1 LGHNA, CDR2 YSLEER. The CDR3 is 16 residues long. Trimming took 0 bases from V and 4 from J, leaving 13 bases between them. Written as DNA, the CDR3 is TGCGCCAGCAGCCAAGACGAACAGGGTGCAGGAAACACCATATATTTT. This gives the protein CASSQDEQGAGNTIYF.

CDR3 sequence: CASRSSVQREDLFQETQYF. The CDR3 bases are TGTGCCAGCAGGTCCTCTGTCCAGCGGGAGGACCTGTTTCAAGAGACCCAGTACTTC. This chain joins TRBV7-2 and TRBJ2-5, with 9 bases that match TRBD2. This CDR3 comprises 19 residues. Germline loops: CDR1 SGHTA, CDR2 FQGNSA. V gave up 6 bases and J gave up 2 bases; unmatched junction bases: 19.

The CDR3 sequence is CASSLQFSNTGELFF. The CDR3 DNA is TGTGCCAGCAGCTTACAATTCTCGAACACCGGGGAGCTGTTTTTT. The J gene is TRBJ2-2, the V gene TRBV9; the D is unclear. This CDR3 region has 15 residues. Germline V gene lookup returns CDR1 SGDLS and CDR2 YYNGEE. V lost 4 bases and J lost 0, with 10 bases in between.